These 17 T cell receptor beta chains share one sample of origin, sequenced in a study of lymphopenia after photon versus proton radiotherapy. Method: immunoSEQ multiplex PCR; TCRdb's copy keeps in-frame clones and lacks some. The sample yields approximately 21,000 clones, 75% to 90% seen once. Source: peripheral blood, taken from a patient treated with photon-based radiotherapy. These receptors were collected from a man aged 60 to 75 with pancreatic cancer.

The chain carries TRBV7-9 and TRBJ2-1, with 8 bases lining up with TRBD2. V was clipped by 5 bases and J by 4 bases; unmatched bases: 10. CDR3 length: 16 residues. Germline-derived CDR1 and CDR2 are SEHNR and FQNEAQ (reference sequence). CDR3 bases: TGTGCCAGCAGCCGTGGAACTAGCGGTGATTACAATGAGCAGTTCTTC. Protein: CASSRGTSGDYNEQFF.

This rearrangement joins TRBV11-3 to TRBJ2-2; TRBD1 agrees at 9 bases. The CDR3 runs 17 residues. V trimming: 5 bases; J trimming: 0 bases; junction bases outside the gene matches: 7. Germline V gene lookup returns CDR1 SGHNT and CDR2 YENEEA. CDR3 amino acids: CASSTGQGHTNTGELFF. The CDR3 region has the DNA TGTGCCAGCAGCACGGGACAGGGCCACACGAACACCGGGGAGCTGTTTTTT.

The V and J genes are TRBV6-9 and TRBJ2-7; D not resolved. Between the trimmed V and J ends, which lost 3 bases and 9 bases, there was a span of 21 bases. This CDR3 has 15 amino acids. The germline CDR1 and CDR2 sequences are MNHGY and SVAAGI. The CDR3 sequence is CASSYLKRSGDGQYF. CDR3 DNA: TGTGCCAGCAGTTACCTTAAGAGGTCTGGGGATGGGCAGTACTTC.

The V gene is TRBV11-3, the J gene TRBJ1-1, with a possible D match to TRBD1 (6 bases). The germline gives CDR1 SGHNT, CDR2 YENEEA. This CDR3 has 15 amino acids. V was cut by 0 bases and J by 4 bases, with 12 bases left in between. The CDR3: CASSLDSGAGTEAFF. The CDR3 region has the DNA TGTGCCAGCAGCTTAGACTCAGGGGCAGGCACTGAAGCTTTCTTT. Looking up the rest from reference TRBV11-3 and TRBJ1-1 gives the full variable domain: EAGVVQSPRYKIIEKKQPVAFWCNPISGHNTLYWYLQNLGQGPELLIRYENEEAVDDSQLPKDRFSAERLKGVDSTLKIQPAELGDSAVYLCASSLDSGAGTEAFFGQGTRLTVV.

The J gene is TRBJ2-7, the V gene TRBV5-1; 8 bases are shared with TRBD1. After removal of 5 bases from V and 7 bases from J, the junction contained 11 bases not matched to a gene. CDR3 length: 14 residues. CDR1 and CDR2 (germline): SGHRS, YFSETQ. CDR3 coding DNA: TGCGCCAGCAGTTTTGGGAACAGGGGGTTTGAGCAGTACTTC. Amino acid sequence: CASSFGNRGFEQYF.

Points on this clone: The sample holds other DNA sequences that translate to the same CDR3. The chain uses TRBV5-1 and TRBJ1-4; D perhaps matches TRBD1 (6 bases). The germline V and J ends were trimmed by 0 bases and 0 bases, with 6 bases remaining between them. Germline V gene lookup returns CDR1 SGHRS and CDR2 YFSETQ. The length of the CDR3 is 15 residues. The CDR3 protein is CASSLGTATNEKLFF. The CDR3 DNA follows: TGCGCCAGCAGCTTGGGGACAGCAACTAATGAAAAACTGTTTTTT.

This clone was seen just once. The genes are TRBV7-2 and TRBJ2-6, with 7 bases matching TRBD2. With V trimmed by 10 bases and J by 6 bases, 12 bases remained unmatched. The CDR3 is made up of 15 amino acids. Germline V gene data show CDR1 as SGHTA and CDR2 as FQGNSA. This CDR3 is CATEPGLPAANVLTF. The CDR3 DNA sequence: TGTGCCACTGAGCCGGGACTACCTGCGGCCAACGTCCTGACTTTC. The full variable domain, rest sourced from reference TRBV7-2 and TRBJ2-6, is GAGVSQSPSNKVTEKGKDVELRCDPISGHTALYWYRQSLGQGLEFLIYFQGNSAPDKSGLPSDRFSAERTGGSVSTLTIQRTQQEDSAVYLCATEPGLPAANVLTFGAGSRLTVL.

This rearrangement joins TRBV27 to TRBJ2-2; 9 nucleotides line up with TRBD2. The trim removed 2 bases at V and 6 bases at J, leaving 7 bases unmatched. CDR1 is MNHEY, CDR2 SMNVEV, per germline (reference sequence). CDR3 length: 16 amino acids. The DNA for the CDR3 is TGTGCCAGCAGTTTAGAGGAGCGGGGGGTGGCCGGGGAGCTGTTTTTT. Residues: CASSLEERGVAGELFF.

A single count supports this clone. The rearrangement links TRBV15 to TRBJ1-5; D remains unclear. The CDR3 runs 15 residues. Germline values: CDR1 LNHNV, CDR2 YYDKDF (reference sequence). V was pared by 6 bases and J by 0 bases, with 12 bases between. The CDR3: CATRAGPYSNQPQHF. In DNA, the CDR3 is TGTGCCACCAGAGCTGGCCCGTATAGCAATCAGCCCCAGCATTTT.

The chain is built from TRBV19 and TRBJ1-3, with D unclear. CDR3 length: 13 amino acids. The V gene lost 3 bases and the J gene lost 0 bases, with 3 bases spanning the gap. Per the germline V gene, CDR1 is LNHDA and CDR2 is SQIVND (reference sequence). The CDR3 DNA reads as TGTGCCAGTAGTATCGACTCTGGAAACACCATATATTTT. Translating it yields CASSIDSGNTIYF.

This clone appeared once. V and J are TRBV6-5 and TRBJ2-7, with D tentatively TRBD1 or TRBD2 (5 bases each). Germline V lookup: CDR1 MNHEY, CDR2 SVGAGI. Trimming left V 6 bases short and J 6 bases short, with 15 bases between. This CDR3 is 13 amino acids long. The DNA of the CDR3 is TGTGCCAGCAGCCAAGGGACGCTACGCGAGCAGTACTTC. Its protein product is CASSQGTLREQYF.

The chain carries TRBV5-6 and TRBJ1-4, with a tentative D call TRBD1 (5 bases). Germline CDR1 reads SGHDT; CDR2 reads YYEEEE. CDR3 length: 14 residues. V lost 7 bases and J lost 5, with 15 bases in between. The CDR3 sequence: CASEKGSLNEKLFF. For the CDR3, the DNA is TGTGCCAGCGAAAAGGGGAGCCTCAATGAAAAACTGTTTTTT. The full variable domain, its missing parts supplied by reference TRBV5-6 and TRBJ1-4, is DAGVTQSPTHLIKTRGQQVTLRCSPKSGHDTVSWYQQALGQGPQFIFQYYEEEERQRGNFPDRFSGHQFPNYSSELNVNALLLGDSALYLCASEKGSLNEKLFFGSGTQLSVL.

V gene TRBV5-1 combines with J gene TRBJ1-3, with D maybe TRBD1 (5 bases). CDR3 size: 15 residues. The V gene's germline CDR1 is SGHRS and CDR2 YFSETQ. V was cut by 5 bases and J by 7 bases, with 19 bases left in between. The CDR3 reads CASRPSDAGINTIYF. CDR3 in DNA: TGCGCCAGCAGACCCTCCGACGCAGGGATTAACACCATATATTTT.

This clone was seen a single time. V usage is TRBV10-3 and J usage is TRBJ2-7; no definite D call. Trimming cost V 6 bases and J 0 bases, with 6 bases left between them. Germline CDR1 is ENHRY and CDR2 is SYGVKD. The CDR3 has 12 residues. This CDR3 is CAISSSSYEQYF. The CDR3 bases are TGTGCCATCAGCAGTAGCTCCTACGAGCAGTACTTC.

This chain connects TRBV7-8 to TRBJ2-7, with no clear D. CDR3 size: 15 residues. Germline CDR1 SGHVS, CDR2 FQNEAQ. The V gene lost 4 bases and the J gene lost 0 bases, with 13 bases spanning the gap. The CDR3 reads CASSSKRGSSYEQYF. DNA of the CDR3: TGTGCCAGCAGCTCCAAGCGAGGTAGCTCCTACGAGCAGTACTTC.

This clone was counted once. The rearrangement uses TRBV6-1 and TRBJ1-1; D not resolved. The germline CDR1 and CDR2 sequences are MNHNS and SASEGT. The CDR3 has 12 amino acids. V lost 7 bases, J lost 3 bases, and 9 bases lay in between. The CDR3 DNA reads TGTGCCAGCAACGTGCTGGACACTGAAGCTTTCTTT. It is translated as CASNVLDTEAFF.

The CDR3 reads CASSLGPGKETQYF. DNA for the CDR3: TGTGCCAGCAGCTTAGGACCTGGAAAAGAGACCCAGTACTTC. The chain recombines TRBV11-3 with TRBJ2-5; D not resolved. CDR1 is SGHNT and CDR2 is YENEEA in the germline V gene. The CDR3 spans 14 residues. V was shortened by 1 base and J by 3 bases, with 9 bases between the two germline ends.